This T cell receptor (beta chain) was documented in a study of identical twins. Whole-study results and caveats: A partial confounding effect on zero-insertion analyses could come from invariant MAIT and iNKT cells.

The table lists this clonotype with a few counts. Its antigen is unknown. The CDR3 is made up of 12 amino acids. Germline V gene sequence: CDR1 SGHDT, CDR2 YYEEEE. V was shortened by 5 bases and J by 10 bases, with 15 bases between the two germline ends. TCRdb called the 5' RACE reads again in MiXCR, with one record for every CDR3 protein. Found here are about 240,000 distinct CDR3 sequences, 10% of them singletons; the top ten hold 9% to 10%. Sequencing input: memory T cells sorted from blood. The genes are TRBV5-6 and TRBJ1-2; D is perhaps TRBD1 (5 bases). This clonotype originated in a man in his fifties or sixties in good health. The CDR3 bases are TGTGCCAGCAGACCGGGACCAACCTTCTACACCTTC. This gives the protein CASRPGPTFYTF.